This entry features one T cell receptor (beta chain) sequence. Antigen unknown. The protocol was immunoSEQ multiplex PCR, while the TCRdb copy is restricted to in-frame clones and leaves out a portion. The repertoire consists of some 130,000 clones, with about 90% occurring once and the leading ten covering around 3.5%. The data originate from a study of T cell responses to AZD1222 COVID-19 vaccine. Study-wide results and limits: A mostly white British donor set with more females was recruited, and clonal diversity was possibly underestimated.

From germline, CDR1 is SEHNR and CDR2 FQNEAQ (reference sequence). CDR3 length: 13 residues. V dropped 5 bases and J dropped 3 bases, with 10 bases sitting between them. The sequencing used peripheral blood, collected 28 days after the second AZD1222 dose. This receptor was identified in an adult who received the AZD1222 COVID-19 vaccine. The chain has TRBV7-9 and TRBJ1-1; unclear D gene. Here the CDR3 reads CASSLTLDTEAFF. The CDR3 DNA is TGTGCCAGCAGCCTGACATTGGACACTGAAGCTTTCTTT.